This T cell receptor (beta chain) was identified during a study of identical twins. Regarding the study as a whole: Abundant cord blood beta clonotypes carried fewer insertions; memory repertoires showed none.

Each CDR3 protein gets one entry after TCRdb re-called the 5' RACE reads with MiXCR. The sample comprises roughly 1,500,000 distinct CDR3 sequences, 25% to 35% of which are singletons, and approximately 0.29% rests with the top ten. A note on this clonotype: What it binds is not known.

Trimming took 8 bases from V and 7 from J; bases not matched to a gene: 13. CDR3 length: 16 residues. Germline assignment: CDR1 MGHRA and CDR2 YSYEKL. This sequence was found in a newborn girl in good health. The V gene is TRBV4-1, the J gene TRBJ2-1, with 11 bases matching TRBD2. Sample: cord blood. The CDR3 reads CASLGPLAGGMNEQFF. The CDR3 bases are TGCGCCAGCTTAGGGCCCTTAGCGGGAGGGATGAATGAGCAGTTCTTC.